These 27 T cell receptor beta chains were sequenced from one sample in a study of naive and memory T cell subsets. An equimolar mix of two oligonucleotides served as the beta constant-region primer for TRBC1 and TRBC2. One entry per CDR3 protein results from TCRdb running MiXCR on the UMI-ligation and nested PCR reads. This table holds tens of thousands of distinct CDR3 sequences, 13% found once. Sequenced sample: effector memory CD4+ T cells from blood. Indicated subset: effector memory, CD45RA- CD27-. The receptor source for this set is a human donor in good health.

This clonotype has just a few counts. The J gene is TRBJ2-3, the V gene TRBV27; D possibly corresponds to TRBD1 (5 bases). Germline values: CDR1 MNHEY, CDR2 SMNVEV (reference sequence). Trimming took off 4 bases at V and 0 bases at J, with 14 bases between the two ends. The CDR3 length is 16 residues. CDR3 region: CASSWSWQGSTDTQYF. The CDR3, as DNA: TGTGCCAGCAGTTGGTCTTGGCAGGGTAGCACAGATACGCAGTATTTT.

There are a few counts of this clonotype. The chain recombines TRBV9 with TRBJ2-1, with 15 bases lining up with TRBD2. The CDR3 extends over 17 amino acids. Germline values: CDR1 SGDLS, CDR2 YYNGEE. With 4 bases clipped from V and 11 bases from J, the junction kept 13 bases outside the gene matches. The CDR3 reads CASSPQAGTSGRIKQFF. CDR3 bases: TGTGCCAGCAGCCCGCAAGCCGGGACTAGCGGGAGGATTAAGCAGTTCTTC.

This rearrangement joins TRBV29-1 to TRBJ2-3; D perhaps matches TRBD2 (6 bases). Trimming took 3 bases from V and 2 from J, leaving 9 bases between them. The CDR3 spans 13 residues. Germline CDR1 is SQVTM and CDR2 is ANQGSEA. CDR3 nucleotide sequence: TGCAGCGTTGATGGAGGGATCACAGATACGCAGTATTTT. Translation gives CSVDGGITDTQYF.

The CDR3 is CASSDVETQYF. The CDR3 nucleotides are TGCGCCAGCAGCGACGTGGAGACCCAGTACTTC. The gene calls are TRBV5-1 and TRBJ2-5; D remains unclear. With 4 bases removed from V and 5 bases from J, the gap between germline ends came to 6 bases. The CDR3 is 11 residues long. The germline V gene encodes CDR1 SGHRS and CDR2 YFSETQ.

The chain joins TRBV5-1 to TRBJ2-7; 12 bases agree with TRBD2. V was clipped by 6 bases and J by 5 bases; unmatched bases: 9. Germline V lookup: CDR1 SGHRS, CDR2 YFSETQ. CDR3 length: 15 residues. The CDR3 is CASTVLAGGPDEQYF. The DNA of the CDR3 is TGCGCCAGCACCGTTCTAGCGGGAGGGCCGGACGAGCAGTACTTC.

The rearrangement uses TRBV6-5 and TRBJ1-4, with D unclear. The length of the CDR3 is 12 residues. Deletions cut 9 bases from V and 7 bases from J, with 12 bases between. Germline V gene sequence: CDR1 MNHEY, CDR2 SVGAGI. CDR3: CASSRSGEKLFF. The CDR3, as DNA: TGTGCCAGTAGCCGGAGCGGTGAAAAACTGTTTTTT.

This clonotype was detected only a few times. The chain has TRBV20-1 and TRBJ1-5; D gene unclear. The CDR3 has 12 amino acids. V was clipped by 6 bases and J by 1 base, with 7 bases between them. Germline V gene sequence: CDR1 DFQATT, CDR2 SNEGSKA (reference sequence). CDR3 sequence (DNA): TGCAGTGCACAACAGAGCAATCAGCCCCAGCATTTT. It yields the protein CSAQQSNQPQHF.

V is TRBV4-2 and J is TRBJ2-3; TRBD2 matches 7 bases. The CDR3 is 13 amino acids. Germline V gene data show CDR1 as LGHNA and CDR2 as YNFKEQ. V shed 2 bases and J 6 bases; nucleotides not matched to a gene: 2. The CDR3 spells CASSQLGGDTQYF. The CDR3 DNA is TGTGCCAGCAGCCAACTGGGGGGGGATACGCAGTATTTT.

The genes are TRBV7-2 and TRBJ2-7; 8 bases fit TRBD1. Germline V gives CDR1 SGHTA, CDR2 FQGNSA. CDR3 length: 15 residues. J gave up 3 bases and V 2 bases, and 6 bases lay outside the gene matches. The CDR3 region has the DNA TGTGCCAGCAGCTTACGGACAGGGCAAGTCTACGAGCAGTACTTC. This sequence encodes CASSLRTGQVYEQYF.

The rearrangement uses TRBV16 and TRBJ2-1, with no clear D. This CDR3 is built from 11 residues. Germline loops: CDR1 KGHSY, CDR2 FQNENV. V gave up 1 base and J gave up 7 bases, with 2 bases separating them. The DNA of the CDR3 is TGTGCCAGCAGCCAATTTAATGAGCAGTTCTTC. Protein: CASSQFNEQFF.

This clonotype was observed many times. The rearrangement joins TRBV10-3 to TRBJ1-1; D gene unclear. This CDR3 is built from 14 residues. Trimming shortened V by 3 bases and J by 1 base, and 9 bases separated the two germline ends. Germline CDR1 reads ENHRY; CDR2 reads SYGVKD. In DNA, the CDR3 is TGTGCCATCAGTGACCTATACAGGAACACTGAAGCTTTCTTT. Its protein is CAISDLYRNTEAFF.

This clonotype has more than one count but fewer than ten. This rearrangement joins TRBV7-2 to TRBJ2-2; the match to TRBD1 covers 7 bases. The germline V gene encodes CDR1 SGHTA and CDR2 FQGNSA. The V gene end was trimmed by 5 bases and the J gene end by 0 bases; junction bases not matched to a gene: 6. The CDR3 covers 16 residues. The CDR3 bases are TGTGCCAGCAGCCCCGGACAGGTCGCGAACACCGGGGAGCTGTTTTTT. Its translation: CASSPGQVANTGELFF.

This clonotype showed up many times. The V and J genes are TRBV20-1 and TRBJ2-7; no clear D gene. CDR1 and CDR2 (germline): DFQATT, SNEGSKA (reference sequence). V was cut by 3 bases and J by 1 base, with 13 bases left in between. The CDR3 contains 14 residues. The CDR3 protein is CSASGRVGSYEQYF. The CDR3 coding sequence is TGCAGTGCTAGTGGTCGGGTTGGGTCCTACGAGCAGTACTTC.

Concerning this clonotype: The junction departs from germline at one end; a sequencing error may be responsible. The chain is built from TRBV2 and TRBJ2-6; 7 bases fit TRBD1. Germline CDR1 SNHLY, CDR2 FYNNEI. The CDR3 runs to 20 residues. The CDR3 is CTSSRIWVGGVGSGANVLTF. The DNA of the CDR3 is TGTACCAGCAGCCGTATTTGGGTAGGGGGCGTAGGCTCTGGGGCCAACGTCCTGACTTTC.

On this clonotype itself: Here the CDR3 omits its conserved ending phenylalanine or tryptophan, so a read error is the likely source. The limits of the CDR3 on the DNA are not certain, so only TCRdb's listed CDR3 is given. This rearrangement joins TRBV18 to TRBJ1-6; the listed D gene, TRBD1, was not tested against the DNA. Germline V gene sequence: CDR1 KGHSH, CDR2 LQKENI. The CDR3 has 13 amino acids, counting both end residues. The CDR3 loop reads CASSPSGTVSFMY.

This clonotype came up many times. The V call is TRBV20-1, the J call TRBJ1-1; possibly TRBD1 for D (5 bases). Trimming removed 4 bases at V and 3 bases at J, with 18 bases between. CDR3 size: 15 residues. Looked up from germline, CDR1 is DFQATT and CDR2 is SNEGSKA (reference sequence). CDR3 DNA sequence: TGCAGTGCTACAAGGGAGGGACGGATGGACACTGAAGCTTTCTTT. Amino acids: CSATREGRMDTEAFF.

This clonotype was counted between two and nine times. CDR3 amino acids: CASSPWWDRESYEQYF. The CDR3 region has the DNA TGTGCCAGCAGTCCGTGGTGGGACAGGGAGTCCTACGAGCAGTACTTC. J is TRBJ2-7 and V is TRBV6-2 or TRBV6-3; TRBD1 aligns across 9 bases. This CDR3 contains 16 residues. CDR1 and CDR2 (germline): MNHEY, SVGEGT. J was trimmed by 1 base and V by 5 bases; bases with no gene match: 9.

This clonotype was seen only a few times. The chain recombines TRBV12-3 or TRBV12-4 with TRBJ1-2; D unclear. The CDR3 has 11 residues. Trimming took off 3 bases at V and 3 bases at J, with 2 bases between the two ends. CDR3: CASSFDYGYTF. The CDR3 DNA reads as TGTGCCAGCAGTTTCGACTATGGCTACACCTTC.

At least ten counts were recorded for this clonotype. The chain joins TRBV12-3 or TRBV12-4 to TRBJ1-5; unclear D gene. The CDR3 extends over 14 amino acids. Trimming pared 6 bases from V and 2 bases from J, leaving 11 bases between. In DNA form, the CDR3 reads TGTGCCAGCAGGCCCCACTTGGGCAATCAGCCCCAGCATTTT. This sequence encodes CASRPHLGNQPQHF.

The gene calls are TRBV6-2 or TRBV6-3 and TRBJ2-5; D may match TRBD1 or TRBD2 (5 bases each). CDR1 is MNHEY and CDR2 is SVGEGT in the germline V gene. V dropped 5 bases and J dropped 4 bases, with 11 bases sitting between them. The CDR3 runs 13 residues. The DNA of the CDR3 is TGTGCCAGCAGTGGGACCGTCGGAGAGACCCAGTACTTC. It codes for CASSGTVGETQYF.

This clonotype was seen a handful of times. This clone may be a read error of a much larger clone one base away. The V gene is TRBV11-3, the J gene TRBJ2-1; 8 nucleotides align to TRBD2. V lost 2 bases and J lost 10; bases outside the gene matches: 10. The germline V gene encodes CDR1 SGHNT and CDR2 YENEEA. The CDR3 is 15 residues long. In DNA, the CDR3 is TGTGCCAGCAGCTTACAAGGGCGAGCGGGAGTCGAGCAGTTCTTC. This translates into CASSLQGRAGVEQFF.

This clonotype has at least ten counts. The chain carries TRBV29-1 and TRBJ1-5; 7 bases match TRBD1. The V gene end was trimmed by 6 bases and the J gene end by 5 bases; junction bases not matched to a gene: 4. The CDR3 covers 12 residues. Per germline, CDR1 SQVTM and CDR2 ANQGSEA. The CDR3 region has the DNA TGCAGCGTAGCCGGACAGGATCAGCCCCAGCATTTT. Residues: CSVAGQDQPQHF.

This clonotype came up many times. This chain links TRBV19 with TRBJ2-2; weak D call: TRBD2 (6 bases). Trimming took 3 bases from V and 1 from J, leaving 9 bases between them. The V gene's germline CDR1 is LNHDA and CDR2 SQIVND (reference sequence). The CDR3 is 15 amino acids. In DNA, the CDR3 is TGTGCCAGTAGTATCGGCGGGATGAACACCGGGGAGCTGTTTTTT. Amino acids: CASSIGGMNTGELFF.

This clonotype was picked up a small number of times. It may be a read error: a sequence one base away is much more abundant. The V gene is TRBV7-9, the J gene TRBJ2-7; D call uncertain. This CDR3 contains 12 residues. V shed 5 bases and J shed 9 bases, with 14 bases lying between them. Per germline, CDR1 SEHNR and CDR2 FQNEAQ (reference sequence). CDR3 protein: CASSVVQLGQYF. The CDR3 DNA reads TGTGCCAGCAGCGTAGTGCAGTTGGGGCAGTACTTC.

This clonotype was seen ten or more times. The chain joins TRBV25-1 to TRBJ2-1; 12 nucleotides agree with TRBD2. The germline V gene has CDR1 MGHDK and CDR2 SYGVNS. With V trimmed by 3 bases and J by 7 bases, 28 bases remained unmatched. The CDR3 sequence is 23 residues long. Here the CDR3 reads CASSDPTMDRVASSGRARNEQFF. In DNA, the CDR3 is TGTGCCAGCAGTGACCCCACCATGGACAGGGTTGCGTCTAGCGGGAGGGCCAGAAATGAGCAGTTCTTC. Looking up the rest from reference TRBV25-1 and TRBJ2-1 gives the full variable domain: EADIYQTPRYLVIGTGKKITLECSQTMGHDKMYWYQQDPGMELHLIHYSYGVNSTEKGDLSSESTVSRIRTEHFPLTLESARPSHTSQYLCASSDPTMDRVASSGRARNEQFFGPGTRLTVL.

This clonotype has only a few counts. This chain uses TRBV2 with TRBJ2-7; D may be TRBD2 (7 bases). There are 16 residues in the CDR3. In germline, CDR1 is SNHLY, CDR2 FYNNEI. Deletions cut 4 bases from V and 5 bases from J, with 21 bases between. In DNA, the CDR3 is TGTGCCAGCAGTGGGTTTACAGGGAGGGCCATCCACGAGCAGTACTTC. Protein sequence: CASSGFTGRAIHEQYF.

CDR3 coding DNA: TGTGCCAGCAGGCCAACCACAGGGGACAATTCACCCCTCCACTTT. Translating gives CASRPTTGDNSPLHF. The genes are TRBV7-6 and TRBJ1-6, with 7 bases matching TRBD1. V was pared by 6 bases and J by 7 bases, with 9 bases of the junction left unmatched. The germline gives CDR1 SGHVS, CDR2 FNYEAQ. The CDR3 extends over 15 amino acids.